Sequencing of this T cell receptor beta chain was carried out in a study of cytomegalovirus exposure and HLA in healthy donors. Comment on this clone: Its target is not known.

General study findings and limits: The authors enumerated 164 TCR beta chains as linked to cytomegalovirus. With further analysis later on, most CMV-associated TCR beta chains appeared HLA-restricted. With high specificity and sensitivity, the classifier reportedly diagnosed cytomegalovirus status.

The study ran its PCR with 60 Vbeta and 13 Jbeta primers. TCRdb's copy holds only in-frame clones and misses some; the assay was immunoSEQ multiplex PCR. Among roughly 290,000 clones, about 80% were seen once, and the ten largest hold about 0.3%. There are 13 residues in the CDR3. V was clipped by 7 bases and J by 6 bases, with 14 bases between them. The germline CDR1 and CDR2 sequences are SNHLY and FYNNEI. This clonotype originated in a girl aged 2-9 years in good health and CMV-seronegative. The sequencing input was PBMCs. V and J are TRBV2 and TRBJ2-3, with D possibly being TRBD1 (6 bases). The CDR3 region is CASTGTGKDTQYF. CDR3 bases: TGTGCCAGCACGGGAACAGGGAAGGATACGCAGTATTTT.